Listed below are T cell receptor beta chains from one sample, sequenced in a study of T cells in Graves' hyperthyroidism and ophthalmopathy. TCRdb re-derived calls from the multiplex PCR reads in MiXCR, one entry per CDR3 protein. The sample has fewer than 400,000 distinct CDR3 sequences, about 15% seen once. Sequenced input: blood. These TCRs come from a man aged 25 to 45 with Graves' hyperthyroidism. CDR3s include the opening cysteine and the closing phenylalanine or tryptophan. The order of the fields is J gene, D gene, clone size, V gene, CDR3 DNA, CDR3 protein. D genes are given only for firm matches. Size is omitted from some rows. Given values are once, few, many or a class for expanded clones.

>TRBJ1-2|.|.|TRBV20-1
TGCAGTGCCGACCCGAAGGGTACTAACTATGGCTACAGCTTC
CSADPKGTNYGYSF
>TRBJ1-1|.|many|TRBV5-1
TGCGCCAGCAGCTCGGGGGAGGAGGACACTGAAGCTTTCTTT
CASSSGEEDTEAFF
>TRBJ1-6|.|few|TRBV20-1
TGCAGTGCTATTGGGCCTCATACCACCAATTCACCCCTCCACTTT
CSAIGPHTTNSPLHF
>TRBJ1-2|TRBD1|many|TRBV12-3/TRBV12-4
TGTGCCAGCAGTTATAGGGGACAGGGGTATGGCTACACCTTC
CASSYRGQGYGYTF
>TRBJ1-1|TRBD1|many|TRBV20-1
TGCAGTGCTAGGGAGGCAGGGGGGTCGAACACTGAAGCTTTCTTT
CSAREAGGSNTEAFF
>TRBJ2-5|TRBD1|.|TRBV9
TGTGCCAGCAGCCGAGGGGGCAAACAAGAGACCCAGTACTTC
CASSRGGKQETQYF
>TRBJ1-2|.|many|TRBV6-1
TGTGCCAGCAGTTTAAGTACCGGAACTAACTATGGCTACACCTTC
CASSLSTGTNYGYTF
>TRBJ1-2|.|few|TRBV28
TGTGCCAGCAGTTACTTATCTGGGGCGAGCTATGGCTACACCTTC
CASSYLSGASYGYTF
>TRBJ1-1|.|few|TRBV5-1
TGCGCCAGCAGCTTGAGGAGGGGGTTTGAAGCTTTCTTT
CASSLRRGFEAFF
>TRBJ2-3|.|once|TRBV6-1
TGTGCCAGCACCGACCTAGCTACCGGGACTAGCACAGATACGCAGTATTTT
CASTDLATGTSTDTQYF
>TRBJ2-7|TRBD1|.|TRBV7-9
TGTGCCAGCAGCCCCACAGGGGACTACGAGCAGTACTTC
CASSPTGDYEQYF
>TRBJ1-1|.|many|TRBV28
TGTGCCAGCGGTGGGGGGCGCGGCACTGAAGCTTTCTTT
CASGGGRGTEAFF
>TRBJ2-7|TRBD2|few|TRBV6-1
TGTGCCAGCACCAGGACTAGCGGGACCTACGAGCAGTACTTC
CASTRTSGTYEQYF
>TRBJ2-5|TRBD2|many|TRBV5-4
TGTGCCAGCAGCCCCCCACTAGCGGCCCAAGAGACCCAGTACTTC
CASSPPLAAQETQYF
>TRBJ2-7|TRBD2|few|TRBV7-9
TGTGCCAGCAGCTTAGCCGGGACTAGCGGGCGATTTCCCTACGAGCAGTACTTC
CASSLAGTSGRFPYEQYF
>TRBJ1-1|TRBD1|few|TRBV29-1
TGCAGCGTGCAAGAGGGACAGGGCACTGAAGCTTTCTTT
CSVQEGQGTEAFF
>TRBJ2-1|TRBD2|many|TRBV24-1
TGTGCCACCAGTGGAGCGGGAGGAAACAATGAGCAGTTCTTC
CATSGAGGNNEQFF
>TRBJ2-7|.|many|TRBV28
TGTGCCAGCAGTTCCCGGGGCTCGACCGACGAGCAGTACTTC
CASSSRGSTDEQYF
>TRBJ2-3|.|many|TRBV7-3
TGTGCCAGCAGACCACCGGGACGGGACACAGATACGCAGTATTTT
CASRPPGRDTDTQYF
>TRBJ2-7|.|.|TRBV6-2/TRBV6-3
TGTGCCAGCAGATATAGAGGGGACGGGAGAGTCTACGAGCAGTACTTC
CASRYRGDGRVYEQYF
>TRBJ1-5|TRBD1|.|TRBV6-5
TGTGCCAGCAGTTTCGGACAGGGTCAGCCCCAGCATTTT
CASSFGQGQPQHF
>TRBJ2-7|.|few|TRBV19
TGTGCCAGTAGTATCTCGGGGGGCCTAGGAGGCGAGCAGTACTTC
CASSISGGLGGEQYF
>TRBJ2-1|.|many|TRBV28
TGTGCCAGCAGGGAGGGGACAGCCAATGAGCAGTTCTTC
CASREGTANEQFF
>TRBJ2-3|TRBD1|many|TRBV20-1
TGCAGTGCTAGAGATGCAGGACAGGGGGCAGCAGATACGCAGTATTTT
CSARDAGQGAADTQYF
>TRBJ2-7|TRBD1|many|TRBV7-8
TGTGCCAGCAGCTCTTACAGGGGGCGAGGCTACGAGCAGTACTTC
CASSSYRGRGYEQYF
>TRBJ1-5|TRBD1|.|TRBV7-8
TGTGCCAGCAGCTTAAACAGGGGGCGGACTCAGCCCCAGCATTTT
CASSLNRGRTQPQHF
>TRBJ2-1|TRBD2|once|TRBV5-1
TGCGCCAGCAGCTGGGGCGGGAGGGCCAATGAGCAGTTCTTC
CASSWGGRANEQFF
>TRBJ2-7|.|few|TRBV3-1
TGTGCCAGCAGCCAAGTTGCCACACCCTACGAGCAGTACTTC
CASSQVATPYEQYF
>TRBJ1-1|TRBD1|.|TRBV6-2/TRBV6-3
TGTGCCAGCAGTTACTCCCTGACAGGGGCCTTGAACACTGAAGCTTTCTTT
CASSYSLTGALNTEAFF
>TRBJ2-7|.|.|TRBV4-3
TGCGCCAGCAGTCATGTATGGACGGACGCTAACGAGCAGTACTTC
CASSHVWTDANEQYF
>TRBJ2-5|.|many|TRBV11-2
TGTGCCAGCAGCAAGATCCGGGACATCAAAACGGAGACCCAGTACTTC
CASSKIRDIKTETQYF
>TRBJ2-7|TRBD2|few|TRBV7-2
TGTGCCAGCAGCCCTGAGAGGACTAGGGTTGGCTACGAGCAGTACTTC
CASSPERTRVGYEQYF
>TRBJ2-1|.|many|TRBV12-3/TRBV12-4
TGTGCCAGCAGTCAGGGCAGGGGCTCCTACAATGAGCAGTTCTTC
CASSQGRGSYNEQFF
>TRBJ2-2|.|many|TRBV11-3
TGTGCCAGCAGCCCACGAACCATGGGCACCGGGGAGCTGTTTTTT
CASSPRTMGTGELFF
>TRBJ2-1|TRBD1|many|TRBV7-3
TGTGCCAGCAGCTCAAACAGGGGGCGGCTGAATGAGCAGTTCTTC
CASSSNRGRLNEQFF
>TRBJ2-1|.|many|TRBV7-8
TGTGCCAGCAGCCTCCGCGCGGGCAATGAGCAGTTCTTC
CASSLRAGNEQFF
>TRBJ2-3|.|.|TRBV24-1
TGTGCCACCAGTGGCCGGGACACTTACACAGATACGCAGTATTTT
CATSGRDTYTDTQYF
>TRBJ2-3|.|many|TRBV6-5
TGTGCCAGCAGTTACGACGGGACAAGCACAGATACGCAGTATTTT
CASSYDGTSTDTQYF
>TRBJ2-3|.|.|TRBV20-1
TGCAGTGCTCCCCAAGGCAGTCTCGGGCGTACAGATACGCAGTATTTT
CSAPQGSLGRTDTQYF
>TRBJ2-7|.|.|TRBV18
TGTGCCAGCTCACTTCGACAGCCTAGAATGGTCTACGAGCAGTACTTC
CASSLRQPRMVYEQYF
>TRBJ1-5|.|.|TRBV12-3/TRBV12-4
TGTGCCAGCAGTTTAGTGGGCAGGGACTACCGCGCGGGGCCCCAGCATTTT
CASSLVGRDYRAGPQHF
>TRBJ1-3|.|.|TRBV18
TGTGCCAGCTCACCAGTGGGAGTCGCAACTGGAAACACCATATATTTT
CASSPVGVATGNTIYF
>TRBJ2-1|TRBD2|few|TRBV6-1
TGTGCCAGCGTTTTTTTTGGGACTAGCGGTGAGCAGTTCTTC
CASVFFGTSGEQFF
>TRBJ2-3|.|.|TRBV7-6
TGTGCCAGCAGCTCCCTCCAGGGAACACCTCTCACAGATACGCAGTATTTT
CASSSLQGTPLTDTQYF
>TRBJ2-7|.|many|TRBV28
TGTGCCAGCAGTTTTCTATGGAGAGTCTACGAGCAGTACTTC
CASSFLWRVYEQYF
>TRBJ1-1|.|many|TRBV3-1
TGTGCCAGCAGCCTTACCCCTCCGGGACAAAGAGAAGCTTTCTTT
CASSLTPPGQREAFF
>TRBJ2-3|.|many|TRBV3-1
TGTGCCAGCAGCGCGCGGCGAATCAGAATTGGTGCAGATACGCAGTATTTT
CASSARRIRIGADTQYF